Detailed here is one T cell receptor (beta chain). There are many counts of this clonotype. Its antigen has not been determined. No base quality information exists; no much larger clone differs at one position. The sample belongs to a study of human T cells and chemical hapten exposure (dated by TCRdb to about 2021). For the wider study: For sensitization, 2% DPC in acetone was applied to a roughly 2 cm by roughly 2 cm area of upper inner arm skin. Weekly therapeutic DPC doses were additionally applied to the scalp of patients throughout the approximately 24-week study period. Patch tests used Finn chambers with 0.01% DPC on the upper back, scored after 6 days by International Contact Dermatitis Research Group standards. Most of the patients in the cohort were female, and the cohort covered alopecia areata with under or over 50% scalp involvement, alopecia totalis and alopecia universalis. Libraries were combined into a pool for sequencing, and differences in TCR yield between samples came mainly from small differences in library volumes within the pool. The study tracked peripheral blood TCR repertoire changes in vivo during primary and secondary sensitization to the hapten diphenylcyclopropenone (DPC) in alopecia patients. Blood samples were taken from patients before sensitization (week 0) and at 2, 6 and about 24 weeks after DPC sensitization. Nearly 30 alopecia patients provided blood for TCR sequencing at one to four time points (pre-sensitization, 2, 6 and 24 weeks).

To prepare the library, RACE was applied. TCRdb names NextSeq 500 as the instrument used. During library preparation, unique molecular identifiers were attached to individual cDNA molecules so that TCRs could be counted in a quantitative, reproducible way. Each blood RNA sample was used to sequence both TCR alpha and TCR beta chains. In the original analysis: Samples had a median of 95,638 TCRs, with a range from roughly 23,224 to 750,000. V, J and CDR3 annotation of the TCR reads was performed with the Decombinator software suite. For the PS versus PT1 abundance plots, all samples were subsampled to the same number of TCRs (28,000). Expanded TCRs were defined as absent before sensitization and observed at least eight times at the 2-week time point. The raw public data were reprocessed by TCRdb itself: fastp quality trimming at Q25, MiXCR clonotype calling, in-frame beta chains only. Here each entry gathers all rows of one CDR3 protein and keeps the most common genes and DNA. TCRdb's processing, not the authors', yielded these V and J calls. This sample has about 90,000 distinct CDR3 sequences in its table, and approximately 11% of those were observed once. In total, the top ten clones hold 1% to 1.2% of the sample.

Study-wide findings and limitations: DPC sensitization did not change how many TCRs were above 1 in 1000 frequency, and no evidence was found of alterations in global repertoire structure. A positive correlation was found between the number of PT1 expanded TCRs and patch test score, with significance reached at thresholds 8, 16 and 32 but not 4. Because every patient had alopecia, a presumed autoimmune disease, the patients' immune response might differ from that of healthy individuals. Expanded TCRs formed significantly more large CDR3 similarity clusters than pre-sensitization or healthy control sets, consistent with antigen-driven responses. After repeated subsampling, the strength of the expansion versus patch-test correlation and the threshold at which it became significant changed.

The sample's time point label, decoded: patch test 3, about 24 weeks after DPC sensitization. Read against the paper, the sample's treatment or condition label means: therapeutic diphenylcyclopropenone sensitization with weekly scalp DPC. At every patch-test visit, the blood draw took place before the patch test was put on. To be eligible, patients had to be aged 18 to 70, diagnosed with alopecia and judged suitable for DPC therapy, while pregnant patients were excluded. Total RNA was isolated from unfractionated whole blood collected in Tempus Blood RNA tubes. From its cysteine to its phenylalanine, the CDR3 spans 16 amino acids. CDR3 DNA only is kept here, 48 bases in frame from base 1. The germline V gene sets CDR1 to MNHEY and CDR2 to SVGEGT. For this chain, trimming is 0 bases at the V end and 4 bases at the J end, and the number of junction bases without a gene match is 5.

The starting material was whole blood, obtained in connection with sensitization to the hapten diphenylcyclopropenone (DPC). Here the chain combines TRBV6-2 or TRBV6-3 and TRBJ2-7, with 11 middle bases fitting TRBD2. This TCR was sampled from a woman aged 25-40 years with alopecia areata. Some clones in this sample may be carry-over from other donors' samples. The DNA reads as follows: TGTGCCAGCAGTTACTCTATGACTAGCGGGAATTACGAGCAGTACTTC. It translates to CASSYSMTSGNYEQYF.